The 23 T cell receptor beta chains in this list originate from one sample, sequenced in a study of somatic mutations in cytotoxic T cells in rheumatoid arthritis. This table comes from immunoSEQ multiplex PCR, and its TCRdb copy is limited to in-frame clones, with some not included. The repertoire holds nearly 3,000 clones, 90% to 95% seen once, with about 16% in the top ten. Sequencing was done on a sample of CD8+ T cells sorted from blood. All receptors come from a woman younger than 30 with rheumatoid arthritis.

CDR3 residues: CASSSGGTGDVEQYF. The CDR3 region has the DNA TGTGCCAGCAGCTCAGGGGGGACAGGGGATGTAGAGCAGTACTTC. The V gene is TRBV6-5, the J gene TRBJ2-7; 10 bases align to TRBD1. Germline V gives CDR1 MNHEY, CDR2 SVGAGI. The CDR3 sequence is 15 residues long. The trim removed 6 bases at V and 7 bases at J, leaving 12 bases unmatched.

J is TRBJ2-7 and V is TRBV27, with a possible D match to TRBD1 (7 bases). Germline V gene lookup returns CDR1 MNHEY and CDR2 SMNVEV (reference sequence). The CDR3 length is 14 residues. The V and J ends lost 8 bases and 2 bases respectively, with 16 bases between them. The CDR3 sequence: CASQRAGGTYEQYF. DNA for the CDR3: TGTGCCAGCCAAAGGGCAGGGGGGACCTACGAGCAGTACTTC.

The chain links TRBV5-8 to TRBJ2-3, with TRBD2 matching over 8 bases. V lost 10 bases to trimming and J lost 2 bases; unmatched junction nucleotides: 3. This CDR3 has 12 residues. The V gene's germline CDR1 is SGHTS and CDR2 YDEGEE. CDR3 DNA sequence: TGTGCCTGTAGCGGGGACACAGATACGCAGTATTTT. Translation gives CACSGDTDTQYF.

The CDR3 nucleotides are TGTGCCAGTAGTATAGCGGGAGGGCCTGTCGATGAGCAGTTCTTC. This translates into CASSIAGGPVDEQFF. The chain is built from TRBV19 and TRBJ2-1; 8 bases match TRBD2. V lost 1 base, J lost 8 bases, and 7 bases stayed unmatched. This CDR3 comprises 15 residues. Germline V lookup: CDR1 LNHDA, CDR2 SQIVND (reference sequence).

The V call is TRBV4-3, the J call TRBJ2-1; D may be TRBD2 (6 bases). This CDR3 has 15 residues. Germline V lookup: CDR1 LGHNA, CDR2 YSLEER. Trimming shortened V by 3 bases and J by 2 bases, and 11 bases separated the two germline ends. CDR3 in DNA: TGCGCCAGCAGCCAGAAACGGGAGCCCTACAATGAGCAGTTCTTC. This encodes CASSQKREPYNEQFF.

This clone appeared a few times. The V gene is TRBV4-3, the J gene TRBJ2-1; TRBD2 agrees at 8 bases. The trim removed 0 bases at V and 1 base at J, leaving 2 bases unmatched. Germline values: CDR1 LGHNA, CDR2 YSLEER. CDR3 length: 16 residues. The CDR3 nucleotides are TGCGCCAGCAGCCAAGAGGCTAGCGGGTCCTACAATGAGCAGTTCTTC. Protein: CASSQEASGSYNEQFF.

This sequence joins TRBV7-9 and TRBJ2-1; 16 nucleotides line up with TRBD2. The J segment lost 0 bases and the V segment lost 4 bases, leaving 6 bases of the junction unmatched. Germline V gene lookup returns CDR1 SEHNR and CDR2 FQNEAQ (reference sequence). The CDR3 is 19 amino acids. CDR3 loop: CASSSGLAGGPGSYNEQFF. The CDR3 coding sequence is TGTGCCAGCAGCTCGGGACTAGCGGGAGGGCCTGGCTCCTACAATGAGCAGTTCTTC.

This chain joins TRBV9 and TRBJ2-1, with 10 bases matching TRBD2. CDR1 and CDR2 (germline): SGDLS, YYNGEE. Germline trimming cut 0 bases from V and 5 bases from J; bases unmatched to any gene: 8. The length of the CDR3 is 17 residues. The CDR3 DNA reads as TGTGCCAGCAGCGTAGCCGCTAGCGGGAGCGATCACAATGAGCAGTTCTTC. Its protein is CASSVAASGSDHNEQFF.

This clone showed up just once. The chain links TRBV19 to TRBJ2-7, with 7 bases aligning to TRBD2. This CDR3 is built from 16 residues. Germline CDR1 LNHDA, CDR2 SQIVND (reference sequence). Trimming took 3 bases from V and 3 from J; bases not matched to a gene: 11. The CDR3 coding sequence is TGTGCCAGTAGTATTGGTTGGGTAGCGGGTGGCTACGAGCAGTACTTC. Translated, it gives CASSIGWVAGGYEQYF.

V usage is TRBV9 and J usage is TRBJ1-5, with D maybe TRBD1 (5 bases). Germline V CDR1 and CDR2: SGDLS, YYNGEE. There are 13 residues in the CDR3. V lost 3 bases and J lost 3, with 7 bases in between. As DNA, the CDR3 is TGTGCCAGCAGCGGGGGCCTCAATCAGCCCCAGCATTTT. Translation gives CASSGGLNQPQHF.

V gene TRBV4-3 combines with J gene TRBJ2-1; 9 nucleotides agree with TRBD2. V shed 0 bases, J shed 6 bases, and the junction held 6 bases outside the gene matches. The CDR3 sequence is 16 residues long. Germline V gives CDR1 LGHNA, CDR2 YSLEER. CDR3 protein: CASSQDAAGGFNEQFF. Here the CDR3 DNA reads TGCGCCAGCAGCCAAGATGCAGCGGGAGGCTTCAATGAGCAGTTCTTC.

The V gene is TRBV6-5, the J gene TRBJ1-1; perhaps TRBD1 as D (6 bases). CDR3 size: 15 residues. The ends were cut back, 2 bases at V and 5 bases at J, with 15 bases in the middle. CDR1 is MNHEY, CDR2 SVGAGI, per germline. The CDR3 is CASSYVGGLETEAFF. In DNA form, the CDR3 reads TGTGCCAGCAGTTACGTCGGGGGGCTTGAAACTGAAGCTTTCTTT.

The J gene is TRBJ1-4, the V gene TRBV30; 9 nucleotides line up with TRBD1. J gave up 6 bases and V 6 bases, and 5 bases lay outside the gene matches. Germline V gene lookup returns CDR1 GTSNPN and CDR2 SVGIG (reference sequence). CDR3 size: 13 residues. The chain's CDR3 is CACSGQGDEKLFF. The CDR3 DNA reads TGTGCCTGCTCGGGACAGGGAGATGAAAAACTGTTTTTT. The full variable domain, its missing parts supplied by reference TRBV30 and TRBJ1-4, is SQTIHQWPATLVQPVGSPLSLECTVEGTSNPNLYWYRQAAGRGLQLLFYSVGIGQISSEVPQNLSASRPQDRQFILSSKKLLLSDSGFYLCACSGQGDEKLFFGSGTQLSVL.

The chain is built from TRBV19 and TRBJ2-7; 8 nucleotides align to TRBD2. V shed 1 base and J 7 bases; nucleotides not matched to a gene: 6. This CDR3 comprises 14 residues. In germline, CDR1 is LNHDA, CDR2 SQIVND (reference sequence). As DNA, the CDR3 is TGTGCCAGTAGTATAGCGGGAGGGCCGGAAGAGCAGTACTTC. It specifies CASSIAGGPEEQYF.

The chain carries TRBV6-6 and TRBJ1-2; D is perhaps TRBD1 (5 bases). With 7 bases removed from V and 4 bases from J, the gap between germline ends came to 16 bases. Per the germline V gene, CDR1 is MNHNY and CDR2 is SVGAGI (reference sequence). The CDR3 has 14 residues. CDR3 in DNA: TGTGCCAGCAACCCCCAGGGAGGGATCTATGGCTACACCTTC. Protein sequence: CASNPQGGIYGYTF.

V and J are TRBV27 and TRBJ2-7; 7 bases agree with TRBD1. This CDR3 spans 15 amino acids. The V gene end was trimmed by 3 bases and the J gene end by 3 bases; junction bases not matched to a gene: 8. Germline-derived CDR1 and CDR2 are MNHEY and SMNVEV (reference sequence). CDR3 in DNA: TGTGCCAGCAGTTTGGCTGGGACAGCCCTCTACGAGCAGTACTTC. Translated, it gives CASSLAGTALYEQYF.

The rearrangement uses TRBV11-2 and TRBJ2-7; D unclear. V shed 2 bases and J shed 2 bases, with 7 bases lying between them. Germline CDR1 reads SGHAT; CDR2 reads FQNNGV. There are 13 residues in the CDR3. The CDR3 reads CASSLSAPYEQYF. The CDR3 coding sequence is TGTGCCAGCAGCTTAAGCGCTCCCTACGAGCAGTACTTC.

The chain has TRBV6-1 and TRBJ2-7; D is perhaps TRBD2 (5 bases). V lost 5 bases and J 12 bases, leaving 14 bases between the germline ends. CDR1 MNHNS and CDR2 SASEGT come from the germline V gene. CDR3 length equals 11 residues. The CDR3, as DNA: TGTGCCAGCAGTTACGGGGATAACTCGTACTTC. Translation gives CASSYGDNSYF.

V is TRBV27 and J is TRBJ2-7, with 8 bases identical to TRBD1. The V segment lost 5 bases and the J segment 0 bases; nucleotides outside the gene matches: 6. Looked up from germline, CDR1 is MNHEY and CDR2 is SMNVEV (reference sequence). The CDR3 extends over 15 amino acids. The CDR3 DNA reads TGTGCCAGCAGTGACAGGGGCCGGGGCTCCTACGAGCAGTACTTC. Encoded protein: CASSDRGRGSYEQYF.

This chain connects TRBV9 to TRBJ2-3; maybe TRBD2 (5 bases). CDR1 is SGDLS, CDR2 YYNGEE, per germline. The CDR3 is 16 residues long. The V end lost 4 bases, the J end lost 2 bases, and 17 bases lay between the germline ends. In DNA, the CDR3 is TGTGCCAGCAGCTCGCGCCCTAGCCCCTACACAGATACGCAGTATTTT. As protein: CASSSRPSPYTDTQYF.

The V call is TRBV10-3, the J call TRBJ2-7; tentative D call: TRBD1 (6 bases). Trimming took 6 bases from V and 6 from J, leaving 12 bases between them. The CDR3 extends over 12 amino acids. From germline, CDR1 is ENHRY and CDR2 SYGVKD. Here the CDR3 reads CAISGTSSEQYF. DNA of the CDR3: TGTGCCATCAGCGGGACATCCAGCGAGCAGTACTTC.

The chain is built from TRBV9 and TRBJ1-6, with TRBD1 matching over 7 bases. The CDR3 length is 14 residues. Germline V gene lookup returns CDR1 SGDLS and CDR2 YYNGEE. The ends lost 3 bases at V and 4 bases at J; junction bases unmatched: 1. The CDR3 loop is CASSEGQYNSPLHF. The CDR3 DNA reads TGTGCCAGCAGCGAGGGACAGTATAATTCACCCCTCCACTTT.

V usage is TRBV13 and J usage is TRBJ1-6, with D possibly being TRBD1 (6 bases). The length of the CDR3 is 12 residues. Looked up from germline, CDR1 is PRHDT and CDR2 is FYEKMQ (reference sequence). With 0 bases removed from V and 13 bases from J, the gap between germline ends came to 7 bases. The CDR3 sequence is CASSLGRGPLHF. The CDR3 coding sequence is TGTGCCAGCAGCTTAGGAAGGGGGCCCCTCCACTTT.